Below are 8 T cell receptor beta chains sequenced from a single sample in a study of response to subunit inactivated influenza vaccine. Via MiXCR, TCRdb re-called the RT-PCR reads, giving one row per CDR3 protein. In the table there are more than 450,000 distinct CDR3 sequences, 11% of which are singletons. The same data also contributed to another study, on T cells expressing NK-cell markers. That study adds: UMIs accompanied the 5'RACE template switching by which TCR beta cDNA was made.

Sequencing was performed on PBMCs from blood, taken on the day of vaccination. The receptors here all came from a man in his fifties who received an inactivated influenza vaccine.

This chain connects TRBV20-1 to TRBJ2-5; possibly TRBD1 for D (6 bases). The CDR3 sequence is 13 residues long. Deletions cut 5 bases from V and 7 bases from J, with 17 bases between. Germline-derived CDR1 and CDR2 are DFQATT and SNEGSKA (reference sequence). The CDR3 DNA is TGCAGTGCTCGCCAGGACAGCCCGGGGACCCAGTACTTC. As protein: CSARQDSPGTQYF.

The gene calls are TRBV3-1 and TRBJ2-5, with unresolved D. CDR3 length: 14 amino acids. V was pared by 0 bases and J by 4 bases, with 9 bases between. Germline V CDR1 and CDR2: LGHDT, YNNKEL (reference sequence). CDR3 DNA sequence: TGTGCCAGCAGCCAAGATGGGGTTTTAGAGACCCAGTACTTC. This translates into CASSQDGVLETQYF.

In this sample, this clonotype turned up a few times. V usage is TRBV5-1 and J usage is TRBJ2-1; 11 bases are shared with TRBD1. V gave up 2 bases and J gave up 7 bases; unmatched junction bases: 23. The CDR3 covers 21 residues. CDR1 and CDR2 (germline): SGHRS, YFSETQ. The CDR3 DNA reads as TGCGCCAGCAGCTTACCCCTTACTGGACAGGGGGCGAAAGGTTCTGCGAATGAGCAGTTCTTC. Its translation is CASSLPLTGQGAKGSANEQFF.

This clonotype was found many times. V gene TRBV28 combines with J gene TRBJ1-4; D call uncertain. Deletions cut 2 bases from V and 0 bases from J, with 7 bases between. From germline, CDR1 is MDHEN and CDR2 SYDVKM. The CDR3 covers 15 residues. The CDR3 is CASSLARATNEKLFF. The CDR3 nucleotides read TGTGCCAGCAGTTTAGCGCGCGCAACTAATGAAAAACTGTTTTTT.

A word on this clonotype: A read error may explain this, as a much larger clone is one base away. The chain couples TRBV7-9 to TRBJ1-6; D is ambiguous. In germline, CDR1 is SEHNR, CDR2 FQNEAQ (reference sequence). This CDR3 region has 12 residues. Trimming took off 2 bases at V and 8 bases at J, with 4 bases between the two ends. The CDR3 here is CASSLYDSPLHF. The CDR3 nucleotides are TGTGCCAGCAGCTTATATGATTCACCCCTCCACTTT.

The V and J genes are TRBV2 and TRBJ1-2, with D maybe TRBD1 (6 bases). CDR1 is SNHLY, CDR2 FYNNEI, per germline. Trimming shortened V by 6 bases and J by 5 bases, and 16 bases separated the two germline ends. The CDR3 length is 14 residues. CDR3 amino acids: CASSPTGTKYGYTF. The CDR3 DNA sequence: TGTGCCAGCAGCCCTACCGGGACAAAATATGGCTACACCTTC.

This clonotype has more than one count but fewer than ten. The CDR3 DNA reads TGTGCCAGCAGTCCCCCCGGACAGCGCACGGGCGAGCAGTACTTC. Its protein product is CASSPPGQRTGEQYF. The chain has TRBV12-3 or TRBV12-4 and TRBJ2-7, with D possibly being TRBD1 (6 bases). The CDR3 runs 15 residues. With 5 bases removed from V and 6 bases from J, the gap between germline ends came to 20 bases.

The sample holds many counts of this clonotype. The rearrangement uses TRBV5-1 and TRBJ2-2; TRBD1 agrees at 8 bases. In germline, CDR1 is SGHRS, CDR2 YFSETQ. V shed 4 bases and J 6 bases; nucleotides not matched to a gene: 8. This CDR3 region has 15 residues. In DNA form, the CDR3 reads TGCGCCAGCAGCGTTGGGACAGGTGGGCCCGGGGAGCTGTTTTTT. This gives the protein CASSVGTGGPGELFF.